This T cell receptor (beta chain) was recorded in a study of T cells expressing NK-cell markers. Study summary: Researchers got TCR beta repertoires out of sorted CD3+CD56+NKG2C+, CD3+CD56+NKG2C- and CD3+CD56-NKG2C+ T cells. Eight donors were sequenced, seven testing HCMV-seropositive and one testing seronegative.

Germline V lookup: CDR1 SGHDT, CDR2 YYEEEE. CDR3 length: 14 residues. Following a re-call of the 5' RACE reads, TCRdb has one entry per CDR3 protein and lacks DNA. The listing records approximately 550,000 distinct CDR3 sequences. The clonotype originates from a man aged 18 to 29 in good health. The sample taken for sequencing was blood T cells: a sorted CD56 or NKG2C T cell subset, CD4+ or CD8+ T cells, or bulk PBMC T cells (not recorded which). The V and J genes are TRBV5-6 and TRBJ1-4; there is no DNA to check the TCRdb D call of TRBD1. This CDR3 reads CASGRNRVSEKLFF.